This TCR beta chain is drawn from a study of blood T cell repertoires in COVID-19 (TCRdb year 2020). Background for the entire study: Samples from collaborators originated in the United States, Italy and Spain and spanned both the acute and convalescent phases of COVID-19. The prospective study material was composed of cDNA or gDNA derived from T cells, B-cell-depleted T cells, or PBMCs. Subjects who had been exposed to COVID-19, were actively infected with it, or had recovered from it provided the deeply sampled blood TCRbeta repertoires that made up the dataset. A freely available public database, intended as a resource for researchers studying the immune response to SARS-CoV-2, is where the repertoires were released. Samples were obtained from the ongoing ImmuneRACE study (first 160 participants) and from 1,254 subjects provided by 6 global collaborators. The sample metadata nearly always contained a de-identified subject ID, COVID-19 status, age in years and sex. Where HLA class I and class II types were available, the types were taken from metadata supplied by the sample provider, not from assay-based typing. The research as a whole found: The amount of clinical and demographic metadata varied by source and participant and was provided uncurated.

Whole blood was collected in K2EDTA tubes by collaborating institutions according to the institutions' own protocols. For TCRbeta analysis, collaborators shipped samples in one of three forms: frozen whole blood, isolated PBMCs, or DNA extracted from either of those sample types. Concerning this clone: This clone's antigen is unknown. Nothing much larger sits one base from this clone, and base qualities are not available.

V loses 4 bases at its end and J loses 0 bases; junction bases beyond the gene matches: 3. The germline V gene yields LGHNA for CDR1 and YSLEER for CDR2. Taken from cysteine to phenylalanine, the CDR3 has 15 residues. The read is trimmed to its CDR3 DNA, 45 bases read in frame from base 1. The immunoSEQ Assay, a bias-controlled multiplex PCR, was used to amplify TCRbeta CDR3 regions from genomic DNA. Per the source publication's procedure: The number of nucleated cells in each sample was estimated by amplification of reference gene primers within the assay. To quantify the absolute abundance of each unique TCRbeta CDR3 rearrangement, sequence reads were collapsed and filtered. For each sample, productive Simpson clonality was calculated as the square root of Simpson's diversity index over productive rearrangements. TCRdb re-hosts the immuneACCESS table, in-frame sequences only. Its copies lack some clones; in the studies checked, an unresolved V gene accounts for under half of them, and the cause for the rest is not known. The DNA gave D and trimming, while V, J and clone size come from that table. In all, the sample holds about 170,000 clones, and 83% of those were seen once. The biggest ten clones account for roughly 2% of the sample.

This sequence originates from a woman older than 75 with acute or convalescent COVID-19. Sequenced material: peripheral blood. The V gene is TRBV4-3 and the J gene is TRBJ2-7, and 10 junctional nucleotides match TRBD2. The CDR3: CASSLTSGNSYEQYF. The DNA sequence is TGCGCCAGCAGCCTCACTAGCGGGAACTCCTACGAGCAGTACTTC.